This entry lists 20 T cell receptor beta chains sequenced from one sample in a study of cytomegalovirus exposure and HLA in healthy donors. The PCR had 60 Vbeta and 13 Jbeta primers. Some clones are missing from TCRdb's copy, which holds only in-frame ones; the method was immunoSEQ multiplex PCR. The data contain approximately 110,000 clones, 65% to 75% of them singletons. The sample comprised PBMCs. Every receptor here comes from a man between 35 and 55 years old in good health and CMV-seropositive.

This clone was seen a handful of times. This chain connects TRBV7-9 to TRBJ2-3, with 12 bases lining up with TRBD2. From germline, CDR1 is SEHNR and CDR2 FQNEAQ (reference sequence). J gave up 4 bases and V 4 bases, and 6 bases lay outside the gene matches. CDR3 length: 16 amino acids. In nucleotides, the CDR3 is TGTGCCAGCAGCTCAAAACTAGCGGGAGGTGCAGATACGCAGTATTTT. This codes for CASSSKLAGGADTQYF.

The J gene is TRBJ2-3, the V gene TRBV19, with unresolved D. The CDR3 is 16 amino acids. Per germline, CDR1 LNHDA and CDR2 SQIVND (reference sequence). V lost 8 bases, J lost 0 bases, and 18 bases lay in between. DNA of the CDR3: TGTGCCAGTGTCGACTCGGTCTCCGCTAGCACAGATACGCAGTATTTT. Protein product: CASVDSVSASTDTQYF.

The chain combines TRBV10-3 with TRBJ1-2; 9 bases match TRBD1. The CDR3 is made up of 14 amino acids. Germline assignment: CDR1 ENHRY and CDR2 SYGVKD. Trimming took 6 bases from V and 7 from J; bases not matched to a gene: 9. CDR3 residues: CAIRSPGQGAGYTF. The CDR3 region has the DNA TGTGCCATCAGATCGCCGGGACAGGGCGCTGGCTACACCTTC.

A few counts support this clone. The chain joins TRBV6-6 to TRBJ1-5; D is unclear. CDR3 length equals 14 residues. The germline CDR1 and CDR2 sequences are MNHNY and SVGAGI (reference sequence). V was pared by 0 bases and J by 7 bases, with 10 bases between. In nucleotides, the CDR3 is TGTGCCAGCAGTTACTCGAGCGCAGAACAGCCCCAGCATTTT. It yields the protein CASSYSSAEQPQHF.

The chain is built from TRBV7-2 and TRBJ2-2; D remains ambiguous. The CDR3 consists of 15 residues. In germline, CDR1 is SGHTA, CDR2 FQGNSA. Trimming removed 2 bases at V and 3 bases at J, with 10 bases between. CDR3 region: CASSLISRDTGELFF. In DNA form, the CDR3 reads TGTGCCAGCAGCTTAATTAGCAGAGACACCGGGGAGCTGTTTTTT.

This rearrangement joins TRBV21-1 to TRBJ2-7; the DNA was not compared with TRBD2, the D call given in the table. TRBV21-1 is flagged as a pseudogene. The CDR3 runs to 15 residues. CDR3 sequence (DNA): TGTGCCAGCAGCAAAGCGTCTAGCGGTGCCTACGAGCAGTACTTC. Protein sequence: CASSKASSGAYEQYF.

The CDR3 region has the DNA TGTGCCAGCAGCATGGGGGCAAGGATAGAAGTGGAAAGCAATCAGCCCCAGCATTTT. Translated, it gives CASSMGARIEVESNQPQHF. The chain couples TRBV21-1 to TRBJ1-5; no check of the table's D call, TRBD1, against the DNA was made. TRBV21-1 constitutes a pseudogene. The CDR3 is made up of 19 amino acids.

V usage is TRBV6-1 and J usage is TRBJ2-3; D perhaps matches TRBD1 (5 bases). V dropped 2 bases and J dropped 2 bases, with 11 bases sitting between them. CDR3 length equals 15 residues. Germline V gives CDR1 MNHNS, CDR2 SASEGT. CDR3 DNA: TGTGCCAGCAGTGAACCGACAGCGTACACAGATACGCAGTATTTT. Residues: CASSEPTAYTDTQYF.

The gene calls are TRBV4-3 and TRBJ2-1; possible D gene TRBD1, 6 bases. Germline V gives CDR1 LGHNA, CDR2 YSLEER. The CDR3 is made up of 16 amino acids. V was cut by 0 bases and J by 8 bases, with 17 bases left in between. Here the CDR3 reads CASSQDSRSRGHEQFF. As DNA, the CDR3 is TGCGCCAGCAGCCAAGACTCTCGGAGCAGGGGCCATGAGCAGTTCTTC.

This rearrangement joins TRBV27 to TRBJ1-2; D is perhaps TRBD1 (5 bases). V lost 0 bases to trimming and J lost 8 bases, with 13 bases between them. This CDR3 has 14 amino acids. Germline values: CDR1 MNHEY, CDR2 SMNVEV (reference sequence). The CDR3 protein is CASSLSGPRRGYTF. CDR3 coding DNA: TGTGCCAGCAGTTTATCGGGGCCCCGACGGGGCTACACCTTC.

This clone has just a few counts. This chain uses TRBV5-4 with TRBJ2-2; a possible D gene is TRBD2 (5 bases). Germline V lookup: CDR1 SGHNT, CDR2 YYREEE (reference sequence). Trimming pared 7 bases from V and 2 bases from J, leaving 15 bases between. The CDR3 totals 15 residues. CDR3: CASEREGFNTGELFF. In DNA, the CDR3 is TGTGCCAGCGAGCGCGAGGGATTTAACACCGGGGAGCTGTTTTTT.

The rearrangement joins TRBV7-2 to TRBJ1-5; D remains ambiguous. Trimming took off 2 bases at V and 6 bases at J, with 17 bases between the two ends. Germline values: CDR1 SGHTA, CDR2 FQGNSA. The CDR3 has 16 residues. CDR3 sequence: CASSLSINMGSQPQHF. CDR3 DNA sequence: TGTGCCAGCAGCTTATCAATTAATATGGGGAGTCAGCCCCAGCATTTT.

In the case of this clone: Within the sample, other DNA sequences also encode this same CDR3. The V and J genes are TRBV19 and TRBJ1-2, with D possibly TRBD1 on 6 matching bases. The CDR3 extends over 13 amino acids. V was pared by 6 bases and J by 2 bases, with 10 bases between. Germline V gives CDR1 LNHDA, CDR2 SQIVND (reference sequence). This chain's CDR3 is CASSPQGNYGYTF. Here the CDR3 DNA reads TGTGCCAGTAGCCCACAGGGCAACTATGGCTACACCTTC. The whole variable domain, filled in from reference TRBV19 and TRBJ1-2, reads DGGITQSPKYLFRKEGQNVTLSCEQNLNHDAMYWYRQDPGQGLRLIYYSQIVNDFQKGDIAEGYSVSREKKESFPLTVTSAQKNPTAFYLCASSPQGNYGYTFGSGTRLTVV.

The chain couples TRBV30 to TRBJ2-3; D is possibly TRBD2 (6 bases). V gave up 2 bases and J gave up 4 bases, with 13 bases separating them. The CDR3 extends over 14 amino acids. Germline assignment: CDR1 GTSNPN and CDR2 SVGIG (reference sequence). DNA of the CDR3: TGTGCCTGGAGTTACGGCGGGACGGCAGATACGCAGTATTTT. This codes for CAWSYGGTADTQYF.

V and J are TRBV5-1 and TRBJ2-3; D is possibly TRBD1 (6 bases). The germline gives CDR1 SGHRS, CDR2 YFSETQ. V was shortened by 2 bases and J by 3 bases, with 22 bases between the two germline ends. This CDR3 contains 18 residues. The CDR3 region is CASSFNLPARGFTDTQYF. DNA of the CDR3: TGCGCCAGCAGCTTTAATCTTCCGGCAAGGGGGTTTACAGATACGCAGTATTTT.

The chain's CDR3 is CASRINQGAGNTIYF. In DNA form, the CDR3 reads TGTGCCAGCAGGATCAATCAGGGGGCTGGAAACACCATATATTTT. V and J are TRBV6-5 and TRBJ1-3, with TRBD1 matching over 7 bases. The V gene end was trimmed by 6 bases and the J gene end by 2 bases; junction bases not matched to a gene: 7. Germline loops: CDR1 MNHEY, CDR2 SVGAGI. CDR3 length: 15 amino acids.

DNA of the CDR3: TGCGCCAGCAGTGCAGGGGGGTACAATGAGCAGTTCTTC. As protein: CASSAGGYNEQFF. The rearrangement joins TRBV10-1 to TRBJ2-1; perhaps TRBD1 as D (7 bases). CDR1 and CDR2 from the germline V gene are WNHNN and SYGVQD (reference sequence). This CDR3 has 13 amino acids. V dropped 4 bases and J dropped 4 bases, with 8 bases sitting between them.

The rearrangement joins TRBV7-8 to TRBJ2-1; tentative D call: TRBD2 (6 bases). CDR1 is SGHVS, CDR2 FQNEAQ, per germline. Trimming left V 5 bases short and J 4 bases short, with 18 bases between. The CDR3 loop spans 16 amino acids. The CDR3 here is CASSPRESAGYNEQFF. DNA of the CDR3: TGTGCCAGCAGCCCCCGCGAAAGTGCGGGGTACAATGAGCAGTTCTTC.

The V and J genes are TRBV28 and TRBJ2-5; 9 bases map to TRBD1. The germline gives CDR1 MDHEN, CDR2 SYDVKM. Germline trimming cut 5 bases from V and 5 bases from J; bases unmatched to any gene: 3. The CDR3 totals 13 residues. CDR3 loop: CASSGTGQETQYF. The CDR3 bases are TGTGCCAGCAGTGGGACAGGGCAGGAGACCCAGTACTTC.

The chain couples TRBV30 to TRBJ1-2, with D tentatively TRBD1 (6 bases). The length of the CDR3 is 14 residues. The ends were cut back, 0 bases at V and 4 bases at J, with 12 bases in the middle. Germline values: CDR1 GTSNPN, CDR2 SVGIG (reference sequence). DNA for the CDR3: TGTGCCTGGAGTGTACTGGGGGCTAGCTATGGCTACACCTTC. It is translated as CAWSVLGASYGYTF.